A single sample is the source of the 15 T cell receptor beta chains below, sequenced in a study of Graves' ophthalmopathy and Graves' hyperthyroidism. Amplified TCR beta CDR3 regions were obtained using RNA transcripts as template. After a first-round RT-PCR with HTBI primers, a second-round multiplex PCR was run. MiXCR, applied by TCRdb to the multiplex PCR reads, yields one record per CDR3 protein. This sample yields 650,000 to 800,000 distinct CDR3 sequences, of which about two fifths are seen a single time; 3.3% belongs to the top ten. The sample consisted of peripheral blood. These receptors all stem from an adult man with Graves' ophthalmopathy.

This clonotype was counted many times. This may be a read error: a much more frequent sequence differs by one nucleotide. The chain is built from TRBV9 and TRBJ2-7; D gene unclear. The CDR3 loop spans 12 amino acids. Germline CDR1 reads SGDLS; CDR2 reads YYNGEE. This CDR3 is CASSGGGGEQHF. For the CDR3, the DNA is TGTGCCAGCAGCGGCGGCGGCGGCGAGCAGCACTTC.

As to this clonotype: Being one base from a much bigger clone, this may be a read error. The chain joins TRBV4-1 to TRBJ2-7; D uncertain. This CDR3 region has 10 residues. CDR1 is MGHRA, CDR2 YSYEKL, per germline. CDR3 DNA: TGCGCCGGCAGCCCTTCTCCTCGGTACTTC. Its protein product is CAGSPSPRYF.

CDR3 sequence reads: CASSQLTGPGTGELFF. CDR3 DNA sequence: TGTGCCAGCAGCCAACTTACAGGGCCGGGAACCGGGGAGCTGTTTTTT. This chain joins TRBV4-2 and TRBJ2-2, with D maybe TRBD1 (6 bases). Germline CDR1 reads LGHNA; CDR2 reads YNFKEQ. Trimming pared 2 bases from V and 5 bases from J, leaving 15 bases between. The CDR3 spans 16 residues.

In its sample, this clonotype was seen many times. The rearrangement uses TRBV20-1 and TRBJ1-3; D uncertain. Looked up from germline, CDR1 is DFQATT and CDR2 is SNEGSKA (reference sequence). Trimming pared 5 bases from V and 0 bases from J, leaving 5 bases between. The CDR3 consists of 12 residues. The CDR3 DNA follows: TGCAGTGCTGTTCTCTCTGGAAACACCATATATTTT. Amino acid sequence: CSAVLSGNTIYF.

A few counts support this clonotype. The chain carries TRBV12-3 or TRBV12-4 and TRBJ1-5; possible D gene TRBD1, 5 bases. The germline V and J ends were trimmed by 11 bases and 9 bases, with 17 bases remaining between them. The CDR3 is 12 residues long. CDR3 sequence reads: CACASRVAPQHF. DNA of the CDR3: TGTGCCTGCGCCTCCAGGGTCGCGCCCCAGCATTTT.

This clonotype showed up many times. This chain joins TRBV14 and TRBJ2-7; D is unresolved. The CDR3 consists of 13 residues. Germline values: CDR1 SGHDN, CDR2 FVKESK. V was trimmed by 0 bases and J by 6 bases, leaving 9 bases between them. The CDR3 loop is CASSQDMRTEQYF. The CDR3 bases are TGTGCCAGCAGCCAAGATATGAGAACCGAGCAGTACTTC.

This clonotype was seen at least ten times. The J gene is TRBJ2-7, the V gene TRBV7-9; no definite D call. V was pared by 4 bases and J by 4 bases, with 11 bases between. The CDR3 runs to 13 residues. Germline loops: CDR1 SEHNR, CDR2 FQNEAQ (reference sequence). The CDR3 region has the DNA TGTGCCAGCAGCTCCATCGTTAGTTACGAGCAGTACTTC. Translation gives CASSSIVSYEQYF.

In this sample, this clonotype turned up many times. The CDR3 bases are TGTGCCAGCAGCATTAGAGCCGGGGAGCTGTTTTTT. This gives the protein CASSIRAGELFF. V and J are TRBV9 and TRBJ2-2; D remains unclear. With 4 bases removed from V and 6 bases from J, the gap between germline ends came to 7 bases. The CDR3 is 12 amino acids. Germline assignment: CDR1 SGDLS and CDR2 YYNGEE. Filled out from reference TRBV9 and TRBJ2-2, the complete variable domain reads DSGVTQTPKHLITATGQRVTLRCSPRSGDLSVYWYQQSLDQGLQFLIQYYNGEERAKGNILERFSAQQFPDLHSELNLSSLELGDSALYFCASSIRAGELFFGEGSRLTVL.

Comment on this clonotype: At one end the junction does not follow the germline gene, possibly because of a read error. DNA for the CDR3: TGTGCCACCAGCAGAGCGAGGGGCTTC. Amino acid sequence: CATSRARGF. The chain has TRBV15 and TRBJ2-7; either TRBD1 or TRBD2 may supply D (5 bases each). Germline CDR1 and CDR2: LNHNV and YYDKDF (reference sequence). This CDR3 has 9 residues. The whole variable domain, remainder taken from reference TRBV15 and TRBJ2-7, is DAMVIQNPRYQVTQFGKPVTLSCSQTLNHNVMYWYQQKSSQAPKLLFHYYDKDFNNEADTPDNFQSRRPNTSFCFLDIRSPGLGDTAMYLCATSRARGFGPGTRLTVT.

The rearrangement uses TRBV25-1 and TRBJ1-6, with D tentatively TRBD1 (5 bases). Germline CDR1 MGHDK, CDR2 SYGVNS. This CDR3 comprises 20 residues. Trimming took 4 bases from V and 7 from J, leaving 29 bases between them. The CDR3, as DNA: TGTGCCAGCAGTGCTAGTTGGCGGATCAGGGTGGGAGTCGGGAATTCACCCCTCCACTTT. Protein sequence: CASSASWRIRVGVGNSPLHF.

Notes on this clonotype: One base away lies a much larger clone, so this may be a sequencing read error. The J gene is TRBJ2-5, the V gene TRBV29-1; D ambiguous. The V gene's germline CDR1 is SQVTM and CDR2 ANQGSEA. Trimming took 4 bases from V and 4 from J, leaving 13 bases between them. There are 13 residues in the CDR3. The CDR3 region has the DNA TGCAGCGTTGTAGATCGCCCCCTAGAGACCCAGTACTTC. This sequence encodes CSVVDRPLETQYF.

This clonotype was seen a handful of times. V and J are TRBV7-6 and TRBJ2-2, with TRBD2 as a possible D gene (5 bases). Trimming shortened V by 5 bases and J by 5 bases, and 18 bases separated the two germline ends. CDR1 is SGHVS and CDR2 is FNYEAQ in the germline V gene. The CDR3 extends over 16 amino acids. The CDR3 protein is CASSPVGGPGTGELFF. In nucleotides, the CDR3 is TGTGCCAGCAGCCCAGTGGGCGGGCCCGGGACCGGGGAGCTGTTTTTT.

In regard to this clonotype: The junction does not match germline at one end; this may be a read error. The chain joins TRBV5-1 to TRBJ2-5, with D perhaps TRBD1 (5 bases). Germline-derived CDR1 and CDR2 are SGHRS and YFSETQ. The CDR3 has 14 residues. For the CDR3, the DNA is TGCGCCAGCAGCCCTGGACAAGGCCAAGAGGCCCAGTACTTC. Its protein product is CASSPGQGQEAQYF.

As concerns this clonotype: Since a much larger clone is just one base distant, this may be a read error. This CDR3 fails to terminate in the conserved phenylalanine or tryptophan, so it likely reflects a read error. The V and J genes are TRBV11-1 and TRBJ2-7; D possibly corresponds to TRBD1 (6 bases). Germline CDR1 and CDR2: SGHAT and FQDESV (reference sequence). Deletions cut 1 base from V and 2 bases from J, with 12 bases between. The CDR3 is 15 amino acids. CDR3 residues: CASSLGVDSPYEQYL. DNA for the CDR3: TGTGCCAGCAGCTTAGGGGTGGACAGTCCCTACGAGCAGTACTTG.

The chain links TRBV10-3 to TRBJ2-7; 9 bases are a match to TRBD1. This CDR3 is built from 14 residues. V shed 7 bases and J 8 bases; nucleotides not matched to a gene: 12. Germline-derived CDR1 and CDR2 are ENHRY and SYGVKD. In nucleotides, the CDR3 is TGTGCCATCATCCCGGACAGGGGAGAGGTTCAGCAGTACTTC. This translates into CAIIPDRGEVQQYF.